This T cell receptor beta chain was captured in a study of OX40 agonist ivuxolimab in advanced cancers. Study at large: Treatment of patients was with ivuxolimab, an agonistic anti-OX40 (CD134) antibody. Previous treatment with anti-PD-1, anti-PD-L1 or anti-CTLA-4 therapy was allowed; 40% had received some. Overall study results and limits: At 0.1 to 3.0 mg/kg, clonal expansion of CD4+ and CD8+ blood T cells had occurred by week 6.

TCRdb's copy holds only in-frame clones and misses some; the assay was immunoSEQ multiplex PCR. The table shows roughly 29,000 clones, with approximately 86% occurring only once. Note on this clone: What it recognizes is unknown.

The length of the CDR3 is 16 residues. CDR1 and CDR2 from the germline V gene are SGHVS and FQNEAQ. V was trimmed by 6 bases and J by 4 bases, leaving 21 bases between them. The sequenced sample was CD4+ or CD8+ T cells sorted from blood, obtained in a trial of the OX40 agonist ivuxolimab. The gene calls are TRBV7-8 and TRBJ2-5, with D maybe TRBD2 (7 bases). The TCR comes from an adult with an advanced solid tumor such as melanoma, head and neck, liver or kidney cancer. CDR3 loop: CASRLPGGSTSETQYF. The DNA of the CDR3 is TGTGCCAGCAGACTACCGGGGGGCAGCACTTCAGAGACCCAGTACTTC.